The source of this T cell receptor (beta chain) is a study of cytomegalovirus exposure and HLA in healthy donors. Study-wide findings and caveats: Certain sequence variants were highly shared and formed a cluster, and this cluster was likely a sequencing artifact. Across HLA loci, a later analysis found differing TCR association rates, with DRB1 most and HLA-C fewest.

The V segment lost 8 bases and the J segment 2 bases; nucleotides outside the gene matches: 4. Germline CDR1 and CDR2: MNHEY and SMNVEV (reference sequence). CDR3 length equals 14 residues. Use of 60 Vbeta and 13 Jbeta primers characterized the PCR. Profiling relied on immunoSEQ multiplex PCR, and the TCRdb table lists in-frame clones only, not all of them. Here the sample spans 35,000 to 50,000 clones, around 56% being singletons. As regards this clone: Its antigen is still unknown.

V and J are TRBV27 and TRBJ2-1; TRBD2 matches at 9 bases. The sample was PBMCs. This sequence originates from a man in his 60s in good health and CMV-seronegative. The CDR3 coding sequence is TGTGCCAGCCGTAGCGGGAGCGCCTACAATGAGCAGTTCTTC. This translates into CASRSGSAYNEQFF.